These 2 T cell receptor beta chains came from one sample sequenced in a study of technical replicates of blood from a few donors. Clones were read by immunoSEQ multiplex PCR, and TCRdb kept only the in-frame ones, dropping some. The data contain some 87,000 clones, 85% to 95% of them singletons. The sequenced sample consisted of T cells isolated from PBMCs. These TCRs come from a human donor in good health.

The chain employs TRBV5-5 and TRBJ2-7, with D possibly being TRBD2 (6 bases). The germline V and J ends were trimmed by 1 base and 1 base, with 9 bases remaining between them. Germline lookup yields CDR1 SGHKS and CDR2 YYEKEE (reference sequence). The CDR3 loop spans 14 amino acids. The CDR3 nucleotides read TGTGCCAGCAGCTTGTCCGGGGGTTCCTACGAGCAGTACTTC. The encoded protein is CASSLSGGSYEQYF. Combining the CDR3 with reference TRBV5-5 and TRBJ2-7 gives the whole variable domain DAGVTQSPTHLIKTRGQQVTLRCSPISGHKSVSWYQQVLGQGPQFIFQYYEKEERGRGNFPDRFSARQFPNYSSELNVNALLLGDSALYLCASSLSGGSYEQYFGPGTRLTVT.

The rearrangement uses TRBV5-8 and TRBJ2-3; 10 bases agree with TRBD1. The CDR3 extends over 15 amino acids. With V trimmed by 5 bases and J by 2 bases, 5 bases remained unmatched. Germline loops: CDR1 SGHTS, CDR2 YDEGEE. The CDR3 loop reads CASSLTGGNTDTQYF. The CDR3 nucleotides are TGTGCCAGCAGTTTGACAGGGGGCAACACAGATACGCAGTATTTT.